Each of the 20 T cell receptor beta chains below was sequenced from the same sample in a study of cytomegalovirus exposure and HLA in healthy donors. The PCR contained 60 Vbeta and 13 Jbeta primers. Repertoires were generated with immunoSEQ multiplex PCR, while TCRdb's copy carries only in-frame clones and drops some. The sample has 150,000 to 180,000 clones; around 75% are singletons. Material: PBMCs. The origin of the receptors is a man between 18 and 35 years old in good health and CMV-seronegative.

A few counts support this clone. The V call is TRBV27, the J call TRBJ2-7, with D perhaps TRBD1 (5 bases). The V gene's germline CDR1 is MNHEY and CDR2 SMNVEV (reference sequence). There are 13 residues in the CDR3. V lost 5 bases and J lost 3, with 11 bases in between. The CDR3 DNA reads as TGTGCCAGCAGTCCATTACAGGTCTACGAGCAGTACTTC. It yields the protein CASSPLQVYEQYF.

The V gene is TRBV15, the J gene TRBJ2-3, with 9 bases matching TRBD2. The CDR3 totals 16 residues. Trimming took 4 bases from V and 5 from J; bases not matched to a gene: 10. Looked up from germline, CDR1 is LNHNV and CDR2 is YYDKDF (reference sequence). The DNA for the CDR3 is TGTGCCACCAGCACTTTTAGCGGGAGACAGGGAGATACGCAGTATTTT. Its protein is CATSTFSGRQGDTQYF. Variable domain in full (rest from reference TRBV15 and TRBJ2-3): DAMVIQNPRYQVTQFGKPVTLSCSQTLNHNVMYWYQQKSSQAPKLLFHYYDKDFNNEADTPDNFQSRRPNTSFCFLDIRSPGLGDTAMYLCATSTFSGRQGDTQYFGPGTRLTVL.

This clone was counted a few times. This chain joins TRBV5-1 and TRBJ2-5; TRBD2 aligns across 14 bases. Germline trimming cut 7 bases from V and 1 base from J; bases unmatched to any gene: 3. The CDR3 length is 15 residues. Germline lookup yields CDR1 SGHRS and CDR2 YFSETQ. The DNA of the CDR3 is TGCGCCAGCCGACTAGCGGGAGGGGCCCAAGAGACCCAGTACTTC. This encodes CASRLAGGAQETQYF.

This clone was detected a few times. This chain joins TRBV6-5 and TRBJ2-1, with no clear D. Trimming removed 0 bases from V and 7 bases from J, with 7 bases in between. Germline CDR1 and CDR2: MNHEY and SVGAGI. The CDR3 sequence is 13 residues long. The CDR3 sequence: CASSYSNKNEQFF. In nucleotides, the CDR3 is TGTGCCAGCAGTTACTCGAACAAGAATGAGCAGTTCTTC.

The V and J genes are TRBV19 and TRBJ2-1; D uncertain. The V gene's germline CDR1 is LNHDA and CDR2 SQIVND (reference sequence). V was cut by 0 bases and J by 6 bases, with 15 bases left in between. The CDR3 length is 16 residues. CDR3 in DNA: TGTGCCAGTAGTATAGATCTAGGCAGACCGGTCAATGAGCAGTTCTTC. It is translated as CASSIDLGRPVNEQFF.

This CDR3 reads CASRGGPKDEQYF. For the CDR3, the DNA is TGTGCCAGCAGGGGCGGGCCGAAGGACGAGCAGTACTTC. This rearrangement joins TRBV21-1 to TRBJ2-7; the DNA was not compared with TRBD2, the D call given in the table. TRBV21-1 is designated a pseudogene. The CDR3 is made up of 13 amino acids.

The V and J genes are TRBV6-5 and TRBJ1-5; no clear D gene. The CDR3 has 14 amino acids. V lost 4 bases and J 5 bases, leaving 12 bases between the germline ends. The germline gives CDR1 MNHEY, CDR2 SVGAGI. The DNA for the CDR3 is TGTGCCAGCAGTTCCGAGGAGACCCATCAGCCCCAGCATTTT. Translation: CASSSEETHQPQHF.

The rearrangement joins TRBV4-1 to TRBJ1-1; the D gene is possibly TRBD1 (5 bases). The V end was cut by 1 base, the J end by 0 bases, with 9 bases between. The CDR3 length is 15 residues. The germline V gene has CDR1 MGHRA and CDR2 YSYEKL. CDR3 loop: CASSQGKGMNTEAFF. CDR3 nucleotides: TGCGCCAGCAGCCAAGGGAAGGGGATGAACACTGAAGCTTTCTTT.

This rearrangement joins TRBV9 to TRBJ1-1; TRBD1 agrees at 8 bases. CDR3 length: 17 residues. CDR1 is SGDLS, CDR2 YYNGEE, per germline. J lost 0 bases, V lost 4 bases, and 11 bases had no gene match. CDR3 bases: TGTGCCAGCAGCTTGGAAACCTGGACAGGGTTGAACACTGAAGCTTTCTTT. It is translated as CASSLETWTGLNTEAFF.

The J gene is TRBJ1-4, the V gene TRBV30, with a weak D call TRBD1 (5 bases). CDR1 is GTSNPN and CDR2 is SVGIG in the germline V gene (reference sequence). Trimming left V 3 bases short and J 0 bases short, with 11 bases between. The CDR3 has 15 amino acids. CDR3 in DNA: TGTGCCTGGAGCAGACAGATTGCAACTAATGAAAAACTGTTTTTT. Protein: CAWSRQIATNEKLFF.

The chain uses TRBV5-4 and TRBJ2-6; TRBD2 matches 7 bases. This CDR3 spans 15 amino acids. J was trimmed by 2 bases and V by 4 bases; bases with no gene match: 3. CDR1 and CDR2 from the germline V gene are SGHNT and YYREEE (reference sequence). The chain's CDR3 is CASSTGGTGANVLTF. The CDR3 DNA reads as TGTGCCAGCAGCACCGGGGGGACTGGGGCCAACGTCCTGACTTTC.

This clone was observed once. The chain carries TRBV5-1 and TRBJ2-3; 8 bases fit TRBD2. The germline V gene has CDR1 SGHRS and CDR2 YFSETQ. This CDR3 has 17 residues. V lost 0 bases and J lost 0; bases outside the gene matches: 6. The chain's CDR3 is CASSLDRQRESTDTQYF. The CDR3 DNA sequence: TGCGCCAGCAGCTTGGATCGGCAGCGGGAGAGCACAGATACGCAGTATTTT.

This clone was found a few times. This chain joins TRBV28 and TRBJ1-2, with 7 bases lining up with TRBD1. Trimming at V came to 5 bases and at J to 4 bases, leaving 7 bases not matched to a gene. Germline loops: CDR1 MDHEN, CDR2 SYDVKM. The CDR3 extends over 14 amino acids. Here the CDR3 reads CASSGPGGGYGYTF. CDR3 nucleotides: TGTGCCAGCAGTGGTCCAGGGGGAGGCTATGGCTACACCTTC.

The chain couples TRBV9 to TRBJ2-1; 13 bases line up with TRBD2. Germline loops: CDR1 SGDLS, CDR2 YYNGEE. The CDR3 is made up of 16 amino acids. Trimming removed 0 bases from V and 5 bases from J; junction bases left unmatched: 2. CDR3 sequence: CASSVGGTSGNNEQFF. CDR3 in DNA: TGTGCCAGCAGCGTAGGTGGGACTAGCGGGAACAATGAGCAGTTCTTC.

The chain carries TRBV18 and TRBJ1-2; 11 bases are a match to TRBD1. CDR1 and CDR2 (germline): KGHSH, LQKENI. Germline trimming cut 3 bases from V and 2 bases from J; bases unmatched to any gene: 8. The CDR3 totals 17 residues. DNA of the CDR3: TGTGCCAGCTCACCCGCGACCGGACAGGGGGCGAACTATGGCTACACCTTC. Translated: CASSPATGQGANYGYTF.

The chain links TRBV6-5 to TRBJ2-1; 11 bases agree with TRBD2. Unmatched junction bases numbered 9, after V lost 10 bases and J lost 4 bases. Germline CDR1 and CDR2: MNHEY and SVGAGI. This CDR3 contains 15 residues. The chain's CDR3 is CATNSGRAKYNEQFF. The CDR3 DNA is TGTGCCACGAATAGCGGGAGGGCCAAGTACAATGAGCAGTTCTTC.

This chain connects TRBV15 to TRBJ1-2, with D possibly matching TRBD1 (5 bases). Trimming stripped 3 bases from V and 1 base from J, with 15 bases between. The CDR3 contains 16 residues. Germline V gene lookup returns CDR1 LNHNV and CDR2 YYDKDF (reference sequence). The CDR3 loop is CATSSLTAKFNYGYTF. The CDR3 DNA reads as TGTGCCACCAGCAGCCTGACAGCGAAATTTAACTATGGCTACACCTTC.

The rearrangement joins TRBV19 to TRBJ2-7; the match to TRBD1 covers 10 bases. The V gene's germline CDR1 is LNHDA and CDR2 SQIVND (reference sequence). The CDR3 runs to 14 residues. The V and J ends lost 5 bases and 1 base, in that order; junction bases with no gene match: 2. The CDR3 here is CASSWGQGSYEQYF. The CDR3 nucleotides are TGTGCCAGTAGTTGGGGACAGGGGTCCTACGAGCAGTACTTC.

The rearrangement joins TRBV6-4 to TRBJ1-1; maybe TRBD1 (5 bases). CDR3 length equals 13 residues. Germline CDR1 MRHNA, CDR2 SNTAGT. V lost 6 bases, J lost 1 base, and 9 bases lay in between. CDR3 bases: TGTGCCAGCAGGCCGGGGGAGAACACTGAAGCTTTCTTT. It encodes CASRPGENTEAFF.

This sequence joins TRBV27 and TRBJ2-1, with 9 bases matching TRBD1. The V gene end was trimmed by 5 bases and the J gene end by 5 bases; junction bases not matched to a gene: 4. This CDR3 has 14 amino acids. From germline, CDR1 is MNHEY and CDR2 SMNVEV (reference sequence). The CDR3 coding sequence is TGTGCCAGCAGTCCGGGACAGGGTAACAATGAGCAGTTCTTC. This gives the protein CASSPGQGNNEQFF.